A single sample gave rise to the 25 T cell receptor beta chains below, sequenced in a study of T cell repertoires in cytomegalovirus infection. TCRdb re-called the reads with MiXCR, one entry per CDR3 protein. In the table there are 630,000 or so distinct CDR3 sequences, 20% to 25% of which are singletons. The material sequenced was CD8+ T cells from PBMCs. All receptors derive from a human donor in good health (CMV status not recorded). Some clones in this sample may be carry-over from other donors' samples.

This clonotype was seen only a few times. V is TRBV29-1 and J is TRBJ2-4; D is unresolved. Looked up from germline, CDR1 is SQVTM and CDR2 is ANQGSEA. Trimming cost V 5 bases and J 3 bases, with 8 bases left between them. There are 12 residues in the CDR3. CDR3 loop: CSVRRDKNIQYF. The DNA for the CDR3 is TGCAGCGTTCGAAGGGACAAAAACATTCAGTACTTC.

The chain uses TRBV28 and TRBJ2-3, with 10 bases identical to TRBD1. Unmatched junction bases numbered 17, after V lost 7 bases and J lost 1 base. This CDR3 spans 19 amino acids. The germline V gene has CDR1 MDHEN and CDR2 SYDVKM. The CDR3 DNA follows: TGTGCCAGCACCACCCTTCCCGACAGGGGGCGGATGGGCACAGATACGCAGTATTTT. Protein: CASTTLPDRGRMGTDTQYF.

This clonotype was counted a few times. The V gene is TRBV6-2 or TRBV6-3, the J gene TRBJ2-4; D may be TRBD2 (7 bases). Trimming took off 2 bases at V and 3 bases at J, with 14 bases between the two ends. Germline lookup yields CDR1 MNHEY and CDR2 SVGEGT. The CDR3 totals 16 residues. CDR3 sequence: CASSYERGGGKNIQYF. The CDR3 DNA follows: TGTGCCAGCAGTTACGAGCGGGGAGGGGGCAAAAACATTCAGTACTTC.

The V and J genes are TRBV15 and TRBJ2-1; 8 bases align to TRBD1. V gave up 5 bases and J gave up 3 bases; unmatched junction bases: 6. CDR1 and CDR2 (germline): LNHNV, YYDKDF (reference sequence). The CDR3 has 15 amino acids. CDR3 coding DNA: TGTGCCACCAGCTTAGACAGGGGCCACTACAATGAGCAGTTCTTC. Protein: CATSLDRGHYNEQFF.

The chain couples TRBV6-2 or TRBV6-3 to TRBJ2-1, with no clear D. Trimming stripped 0 bases from V and 5 bases from J, with 8 bases between. The CDR3 consists of 14 residues. Germline-derived CDR1 and CDR2 are MNHEY and SVGEGT. This chain's CDR3 is CASSYSRPNNEQFF. DNA for the CDR3: TGTGCCAGCAGTTACTCCAGGCCCAACAATGAGCAGTTCTTC.

This chain links TRBV20-1 with TRBJ2-7; possible D gene TRBD2, 7 bases. V was clipped by 0 bases and J by 2 bases, with 14 bases between them. Germline CDR1 is DFQATT and CDR2 is SNEGSKA (reference sequence). This CDR3 has 15 residues. The CDR3 reads CSARDRRGGPYEQYF. Written as DNA, the CDR3 is TGCAGTGCTAGAGATAGAAGGGGGGGGCCCTACGAGCAGTACTTC.

Concerning this clonotype itself: The junction departs from germline at one end; a sequencing error may be responsible. This chain connects TRBV2 to TRBJ1-2, with D hard to call. This CDR3 contains 14 residues. CDR1 SNHLY and CDR2 FYNNEI come from the germline V gene. The CDR3 DNA reads TGTGCCAGCAGTGAAGGGTCGGCGAACTATGTCTACACCTTC. It yields the protein CASSEGSANYVYTF.

There are many counts of this clonotype. The chain links TRBV28 to TRBJ2-3, with 7 bases lining up with TRBD2. CDR1 and CDR2 (germline): MDHEN, SYDVKM. Trimming removed 11 bases from V and 3 bases from J; junction bases left unmatched: 23. CDR3 length: 18 residues. CDR3 region: CASSSFIASAGETDTQYF. The CDR3, as DNA: TGTGCCTCCAGCAGTTTCATCGCTTCTGCGGGGGAGACAGATACGCAGTATTTT. The complete variable domain, with remaining parts taken from reference TRBV28 and TRBJ2-3, reads DVKVTQSSRYLVKRTGEKVFLECVQDMDHENMFWYRQDPGLGLRLIYFSYDVKMKEKGDIPEGYSVSREKKERFSLILESASTNQTSMYLCASSSFIASAGETDTQYFGPGTRLTVL.

This clonotype was detected only a few times. The chain is built from TRBV28 and TRBJ2-5; a weak D match, TRBD1 (6 bases). Germline CDR1 MDHEN, CDR2 SYDVKM. The CDR3 length is 16 residues. V dropped 7 bases and J dropped 1 base, with 19 bases sitting between them. The DNA of the CDR3 is TGTGCCAGCAACACGTGGGACACAACCAGCCAAGAGACCCAGTACTTC. Its translation: CASNTWDTTSQETQYF.

The rearrangement joins TRBV5-1 to TRBJ2-1; tentatively, D is TRBD1 or TRBD2 (7 bases each). The CDR3 consists of 12 residues. Germline V lookup: CDR1 SGHRS, CDR2 YFSETQ. Between the trimmed V and J ends, which lost 7 bases and 7 bases, there was a span of 12 bases. The DNA for the CDR3 is TGCGCCAGCGGGCAGGGGGGGAATGAGCAGTTCTTC. Amino acid sequence: CASGQGGNEQFF. Combining the CDR3 with reference TRBV5-1 and TRBJ2-1 gives the whole variable domain KAGVTQTPRYLIKTRGQQVTLSCSPISGHRSVSWYQQTPGQGLQFLFEYFSETQRNKGNFPGRFSGRQFSNSRSEMNVSTLELGDSALYLCASGQGGNEQFFGPGTRLTVL.

This clonotype was recorded a few times. The chain combines TRBV20-1 with TRBJ2-2; D might be TRBD1 or TRBD2, each matching 6 bases. CDR1 is DFQATT and CDR2 is SNEGSKA in the germline V gene (reference sequence). This CDR3 contains 16 residues. The ends were cut back, 0 bases at V and 4 bases at J, with 15 bases in the middle. The CDR3 here is CSAREWGARGTGELFF. The CDR3 DNA follows: TGCAGTGCTAGAGAGTGGGGGGCGCGTGGCACCGGGGAGCTGTTTTTT.

V is TRBV7-6 and J is TRBJ2-2, with D possibly called TRBD1 or TRBD2 (7 bases each). Germline CDR1 is SGHVS and CDR2 is FNYEAQ. Trimming stripped 3 bases from V and 3 bases from J, with 14 bases between. This CDR3 comprises 16 residues. The CDR3 protein is CASSFPQGGYTGELFF. As DNA, the CDR3 is TGTGCCAGCAGCTTCCCCCAGGGGGGGTACACCGGGGAGCTGTTTTTT.

This clonotype was seen at least ten times. The rearrangement uses TRBV7-9 and TRBJ1-1; TRBD1 is a possible D gene (6 bases). CDR1 and CDR2 (germline): SEHNR, FQNEAQ (reference sequence). The V gene lost 5 bases and the J gene lost 2 bases, with 15 bases spanning the gap. CDR3 length: 15 residues. CDR3: CASSPRTAGNTEAFF. The CDR3 DNA follows: TGTGCCAGCAGCCCCCGGACAGCAGGTAACACTGAAGCTTTCTTT.

This clonotype showed up many times. V is TRBV7-8 and J is TRBJ2-2; 12 nucleotides align to TRBD2. V shed 3 bases, J shed 2 bases, and the junction held 7 bases outside the gene matches. This CDR3 contains 18 residues. In germline, CDR1 is SGHVS, CDR2 FQNEAQ. The CDR3 protein is CASSFRLAGEPNTGELFF. CDR3 in DNA: TGTGCCAGCAGCTTTCGACTAGCGGGGGAACCTAACACCGGGGAGCTGTTTTTT.

The sample holds many counts of this clonotype. The V gene is TRBV7-2, the J gene TRBJ1-4; TRBD1 agrees at 7 bases. Per germline, CDR1 SGHTA and CDR2 FQGNSA. Losses at the gene ends were 6 bases for V and 8 bases for J; bases not matched to a gene: 3. The CDR3 is made up of 12 amino acids. For the CDR3, the DNA is TGTGCCAGCAGTGACAGGGCAGAAAAACTGTTTTTT. This translates into CASSDRAEKLFF.

This rearrangement joins TRBV5-5 to TRBJ2-2, with D tentatively TRBD1 (6 bases). V lost 4 bases and J lost 0, with 16 bases in between. This CDR3 has 17 residues. Germline loops: CDR1 SGHKS, CDR2 YYEKEE (reference sequence). CDR3 residues: CASSIPARTANTGELFF. The CDR3 DNA reads TGTGCCAGCAGCATACCAGCCAGGACAGCGAACACCGGGGAGCTGTTTTTT.

V usage is TRBV12-3 or TRBV12-4 and J usage is TRBJ2-7, with 7 bases identical to TRBD1. The trim removed 6 bases at V and 2 bases at J, leaving 4 bases unmatched. This CDR3 has 13 residues. DNA for the CDR3: TGTGCCAGCAGCGCCGGACAGGCCTACGAGCAGTACTTC. Protein product: CASSAGQAYEQYF.

This clonotype was detected ten times or more. This chain uses TRBV15 with TRBJ2-1; maybe TRBD2 (5 bases). Germline V gene lookup returns CDR1 LNHNV and CDR2 YYDKDF (reference sequence). Trimming took 8 bases from V and 3 from J, leaving 20 bases between them. CDR3 size: 16 residues. CDR3 protein: CATSPSKRKDYNEQFF. The DNA of the CDR3 is TGTGCCACCTCACCGAGTAAGCGGAAGGACTACAATGAGCAGTTCTTC.

At least ten counts were recorded for this clonotype. This chain connects TRBV7-2 to TRBJ2-7, with 9 nucleotides matching TRBD2. With 5 bases clipped from V and 0 bases from J, the junction kept 2 bases outside the gene matches. CDR3 length: 14 residues. Germline V gene data show CDR1 as SGHTA and CDR2 as FQGNSA. The CDR3 nucleotides read TGTGCCAGCAGCCAGGGACTAGCCTCCTACGAGCAGTACTTC. Its protein is CASSQGLASYEQYF. The full variable domain, in which reference TRBV7-2 and TRBJ2-7 provide the parts outside the CDR3, is GAGVSQSPSNKVTEKGKDVELRCDPISGHTALYWYRQSLGQGLEFLIYFQGNSAPDKSGLPSDRFSAERTGGSVSTLTIQRTQQEDSAVYLCASSQGLASYEQYFGPGTRLTVT.

Concerning this clonotype itself: One base away lies a much larger clone, so this may be a sequencing read error. The CDR3 bases are TGTGCCAGAAGCTTTTCCCAGGGGAACAATGAGCAGTTCTTC. As protein: CARSFSQGNNEQFF. This chain links TRBV7-6 with TRBJ2-1; the D gene is possibly TRBD1 (6 bases). The CDR3 is 14 residues long. The V gene's germline CDR1 is SGHVS and CDR2 FNYEAQ.

The chain couples TRBV7-9 to TRBJ2-2, with TRBD1 identical over 12 bases. CDR3 length: 16 residues. The V segment lost 4 bases and the J segment 6 bases; nucleotides outside the gene matches: 6. Germline V gives CDR1 SEHNR, CDR2 FQNEAQ (reference sequence). The CDR3 reads CASSSQGQGAPGELFF. DNA for the CDR3: TGTGCCAGCAGCTCCCAGGGACAGGGGGCGCCCGGGGAGCTGTTTTTT.

The genes are TRBV13 and TRBJ2-3; TRBD2 might be the D (6 bases). Trimming removed 5 bases at V and 5 bases at J, with 14 bases between. This CDR3 has 14 residues. Germline V gene sequence: CDR1 PRHDT, CDR2 FYEKMQ (reference sequence). In DNA form, the CDR3 reads TGTGCCAGCAGCCATCGCGGGGCGATAGATACGCAGTATTTT. Translated: CASSHRGAIDTQYF.

CDR3 sequence: CASSLGPNSYNEQFF. The CDR3, as DNA: TGTGCCAGCAGCTTAGGACCGAATTCCTACAATGAGCAGTTCTTC. The chain recombines TRBV5-5 with TRBJ2-1; D gene unclear. Trimming pared 2 bases from V and 1 base from J, leaving 10 bases between. CDR1 is SGHKS and CDR2 is YYEKEE in the germline V gene (reference sequence). The length of the CDR3 is 15 residues.

The chain carries TRBV19 and TRBJ2-1; D ambiguous. The V and J ends lost 3 bases and 3 bases respectively, with 9 bases between them. CDR1 and CDR2 from the germline V gene are LNHDA and SQIVND (reference sequence). This CDR3 spans 14 amino acids. Here the CDR3 reads CASSIVVGYNEQFF. Here the CDR3 DNA reads TGTGCCAGTAGTATCGTGGTCGGCTACAATGAGCAGTTCTTC. Variable domain in full (rest from reference TRBV19 and TRBJ2-1): DGGITQSPKYLFRKEGQNVTLSCEQNLNHDAMYWYRQDPGQGLRLIYYSQIVNDFQKGDIAEGYSVSREKKESFPLTVTSAQKNPTAFYLCASSIVVGYNEQFFGPGTRLTVL.

The chain carries TRBV25-1 and TRBJ1-2, with D possibly matching TRBD1 (5 bases). CDR3 length equals 17 residues. V was clipped by 3 bases and J by 4 bases, with 21 bases between them. Germline V gene sequence: CDR1 MGHDK, CDR2 SYGVNS. In DNA, the CDR3 is TGTGCCAGCAGTGATTCCAGAAGAGGGGCTCATCTCTATGGCTACACCTTC. It specifies CASSDSRRGAHLYGYTF.